In this sample, the clone carrying this TCR beta chain turned up many times. The target antigen is unknown. Germline V gene sequence: CDR1 MNHEY, CDR2 SMNVEV (reference sequence). V was pared by 3 bases and J by 0 bases, with 9 bases between. This CDR3 has 14 residues. The data are from a study of T cells in Graves' hyperthyroidism and ophthalmopathy. Whole-study results and caveats: The model predicted ophthalmopathy a median approximately 6.3 months before onset.

Not enrolled were patients with uncontrolled infection, other autoimmune disease, pregnancy or lactation. Thyroid ultrasound and orbital computed tomography, with clinical symptoms and serum thyroxine and TRAb, informed diagnoses. Amplification yielded TCR beta CDR3 regions, with RNA transcripts as the source. First-round RT-PCR of the TCR CDR3 relied on the HTBI primer set. TCRdb re-called the multiplex PCR reads through MiXCR, storing one row per CDR3 protein. The data hold around 500,000 distinct CDR3 sequences, with under 15% observed a single time. The sequence came from a woman aged 18-29 years with Graves' hyperthyroidism. Source material: blood. This rearrangement joins TRBV27 to TRBJ2-7, with a weak D call TRBD2 (6 bases). The chain's CDR3 is CASSFDGSSYEQYF. The CDR3 DNA sequence: TGTGCCAGCAGTTTCGACGGGAGCTCCTACGAGCAGTACTTC.